This TCR beta chain is drawn from a study of response to subunit inactivated influenza vaccine. This clonotype was counted a few times. Each CDR3 protein is one row after TCRdb ran MiXCR on the RT-PCR reads. The table includes 500,000 to 550,000 distinct CDR3 sequences, approximately 24% detected once. Germline lookup yields CDR1 ENHRY and CDR2 SYGVKD. Trimming cost V 2 bases and J 0 bases; bases outside gene matches: 3. This CDR3 comprises 15 residues. The same specimen was also included in a second study, on T cells expressing NK-cell markers. That paper states: Scientists made TCR beta cDNA using 5'RACE template switching with UMIs. Repertoire data for TCR beta were derived from sorted T cells (CD3+CD56+NKG2C+, CD3+CD56+NKG2C- and CD3+CD56-NKG2C+).

This chain connects TRBV10-3 to TRBJ1-2, with 7 bases that match TRBD1. This specimen consisted of CD4+ T cells sorted from PBMCs, obtained 11 to 12 days after vaccination. The clonotype originates from a man aged 50 to 60 who received an inactivated influenza vaccine. The CDR3 DNA is TGTGCCATCAGTGAGCTGACAGGGACTAACTATGGCTACACCTTC. It translates to CAISELTGTNYGYTF.